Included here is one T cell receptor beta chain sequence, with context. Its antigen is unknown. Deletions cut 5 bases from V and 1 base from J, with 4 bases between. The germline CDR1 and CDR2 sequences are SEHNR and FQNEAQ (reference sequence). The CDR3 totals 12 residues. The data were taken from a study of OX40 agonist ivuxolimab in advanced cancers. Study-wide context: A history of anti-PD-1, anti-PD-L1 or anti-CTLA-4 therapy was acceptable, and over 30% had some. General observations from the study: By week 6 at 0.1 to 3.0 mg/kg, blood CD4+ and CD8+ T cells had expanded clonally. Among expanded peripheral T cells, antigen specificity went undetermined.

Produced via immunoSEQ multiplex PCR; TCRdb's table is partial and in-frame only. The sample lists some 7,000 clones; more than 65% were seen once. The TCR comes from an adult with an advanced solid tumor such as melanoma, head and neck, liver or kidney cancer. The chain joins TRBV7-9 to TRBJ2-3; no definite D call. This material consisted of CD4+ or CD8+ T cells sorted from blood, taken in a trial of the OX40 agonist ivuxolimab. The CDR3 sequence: CASSPRTDTQYF. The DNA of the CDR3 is TGTGCCAGCAGCCCCCGCACAGATACGCAGTATTTT. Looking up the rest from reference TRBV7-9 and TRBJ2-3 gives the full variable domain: DTGVSQNPRHKITKRGQNVTFRCDPISEHNRLYWYRQTLGQGPEFLTYFQNEAQLEKSRLLSDRFSAERPKGSFSTLEIQRTEQGDSAMYLCASSPRTDTQYFGPGTRLTVL.